The 10 T cell receptor beta chains reported below all come from one sample, sequenced in a study of T cells in localized non-small cell lung cancer. Sequencing used immunoSEQ multiplex PCR; TCRdb keeps in-frame clones, though not all of them. The sample shows tens of thousands of clones, roughly 90% of them seen only once. Sequenced material: peripheral blood, taken before any cancer treatment. Every receptor here comes from a male donor aged 60 or over with stage III squamous cell lung carcinoma.

This clone was recorded once. The chain has TRBV9 and TRBJ2-4, with 7 bases identical to TRBD1. Germline V gives CDR1 SGDLS, CDR2 YYNGEE. The trim removed 3 bases at V and 0 bases at J, leaving 6 bases unmatched. The length of the CDR3 is 16 residues. In nucleotides, the CDR3 is TGTGCCAGCAGCGAAGGGACAGCTCTAGCCAAAAACATTCAGTACTTC. Amino acids: CASSEGTALAKNIQYF.

The chain recombines TRBV4-2 with TRBJ2-1; TRBD2 matches 14 bases. Germline V gene lookup returns CDR1 LGHNA and CDR2 YNFKEQ. V was clipped by 4 bases and J by 7 bases; unmatched bases: 9. The CDR3 is 17 residues long. The DNA of the CDR3 is TGTGCCAGCAGCCCCTTCGGGGGACTAGCGGGAGAAAATGAGCAGTTCTTC. This gives the protein CASSPFGGLAGENEQFF.

The rearrangement links TRBV2 to TRBJ1-3; D gene uncertain. Trimming removed 2 bases from V and 0 bases from J, with 8 bases in between. Per germline, CDR1 SNHLY and CDR2 FYNNEI. This CDR3 region has 15 residues. The CDR3 DNA reads as TGTGCCAGCAGTGAACTCCTTTTCTCTGGAAACACCATATATTTT. Amino acids: CASSELLFSGNTIYF. The variable domain in full, completed from reference TRBV2 and TRBJ1-3, reads EPEVTQTPSHQVTQMGQEVILRCVPISNHLYFYWYRQILGQKVEFLVSFYNNEISEKSEIFDDQFSVERPDGSNFTLKIRSTKLEDSAMYFCASSELLFSGNTIYFGEGSWLTVV.

This clone was picked up a small number of times. The CDR3 is CASSQSGTGRITEAFF. CDR3 bases: TGTGCCAGTAGTCAATCCGGGACAGGGAGGATCACTGAAGCTTTCTTT. V gene TRBV19 combines with J gene TRBJ1-1, with TRBD1 matching over 9 bases. With 5 bases clipped from V and 4 bases from J, the junction kept 11 bases outside the gene matches. The CDR3 totals 16 residues. The germline CDR1 and CDR2 sequences are LNHDA and SQIVND (reference sequence).

The V and J genes are TRBV7-8 and TRBJ2-3, with D possibly TRBD2 on 6 matching bases. Trimming stripped 5 bases from V and 0 bases from J, with 12 bases between. CDR1 is SGHVS, CDR2 FQNEAQ, per germline. This CDR3 is 15 amino acids long. The CDR3 DNA follows: TGTGCCAGCAGCCCACCGGGACTTAGCACAGATACGCAGTATTTT. Translated: CASSPPGLSTDTQYF.

The chain carries TRBV6-1 and TRBJ2-3; D remains ambiguous. V was pared by 2 bases and J by 0 bases, with 9 bases between. CDR3 size: 15 residues. Germline loops: CDR1 MNHNS, CDR2 SASEGT. This CDR3 reads CASSEMWGSTDTQYF. The CDR3 DNA reads TGTGCCAGCAGTGAAATGTGGGGAAGCACAGATACGCAGTATTTT.

The V gene is TRBV7-9, the J gene TRBJ2-5, with D perhaps matching TRBD1 (7 bases). Germline V CDR1 and CDR2: SEHNR, FQNEAQ (reference sequence). There are 18 residues in the CDR3. Trimming cost V 4 bases and J 1 base, with 22 bases left between them. The CDR3 is CASSSQGESGGLQETQYF. As DNA, the CDR3 is TGTGCCAGCAGCTCCCAGGGGGAGTCAGGGGGGCTCCAAGAGACCCAGTACTTC.

The chain is built from TRBV6-6 and TRBJ1-6, with D unclear. CDR1 MNHNY and CDR2 SVGAGI come from the germline V gene (reference sequence). V gave up 7 bases and J gave up 10 bases, with 17 bases separating them. The CDR3 has 14 residues. The CDR3 DNA is TGTGCCAGCACCCTGGGGAGGGTTTTCTCACCCCTCCACTTT. It translates to CASTLGRVFSPLHF.

Here the CDR3 reads CASSFTSGTSNSPLHF. In nucleotides, the CDR3 is TGTGCCAGCAGCTTTACCTCCGGGACATCAAATTCACCCCTCCACTTT. This rearrangement joins TRBV7-9 to TRBJ1-6, with D perhaps TRBD1 (6 bases). The CDR3 loop spans 16 amino acids. Per germline, CDR1 SEHNR and CDR2 FQNEAQ (reference sequence). The V gene lost 3 bases and the J gene lost 7 bases, with 16 bases spanning the gap.

This clone came up a few times. The V and J genes are TRBV9 and TRBJ2-2; no clear D gene. With 2 bases removed from V and 5 bases from J, the gap between germline ends came to 7 bases. From germline, CDR1 is SGDLS and CDR2 YYNGEE. This CDR3 spans 13 amino acids. CDR3 amino acids: CASSVEETGELFF. Here the CDR3 DNA reads TGTGCCAGCAGCGTTGAGGAGACCGGGGAGCTGTTTTTT.